This is a list of T cell receptor beta chains from one sample in a study of T cells in localized non-small cell lung cancer. Produced via immunoSEQ multiplex PCR; TCRdb's table is partial and in-frame only. Of around 40,000 clones in the sample, 70% to 90% were seen once. Sequences were derived from peripheral blood, sampled before any cancer treatment. The receptor set was obtained from a man between 35 and 75 years old with stage I lung adenocarcinoma. CDR3s include the opening cysteine and the closing phenylalanine or tryptophan. Each record gives: V gene, clone size, J gene, D gene, CDR3 DNA, CDR3 protein. A D gene is named only where the DNA matches it firmly. Size is omitted from some rows. Given values are once, few, many or a class for expanded clones.

TRBV5-4	NA	TRBJ2-7	TRBD2	TGTGCCAGCAGCATAGCGGGAGCCTACGAGCAGTACTTC	CASSIAGAYEQYF
TRBV18	NA	TRBJ2-7	NA	TGTGCCAGCTCACCGGTGCCCCCTCCGGAAGAGTACGAGCAGTACTTC	CASSPVPPPEEYEQYF
TRBV5-4	NA	TRBJ2-1	TRBD2	TGTGCCAGCAGCTTGAGCGGGGGCCCGGACAATGAGCAGTTCTTC	CASSLSGGPDNEQFF
TRBV28	NA	TRBJ1-5	TRBD1	TGTGCCAGCAGTACCATTAGGGACAGGGGTCAGCCCCAGCATTTT	CASSTIRDRGQPQHF
TRBV4-3	NA	TRBJ2-2	NA	TGCGCCAGCAGCCAATACATGAACACCGGGGAGCTGTTTTTT	CASSQYMNTGELFF
TRBV4-1	NA	TRBJ2-7	NA	TGCGCCAGCAGCCAAGATCGGTGGGAGCAGTACTTC	CASSQDRWEQYF
TRBV27	NA	TRBJ2-1	NA	TGTGCCAGCAGTTTAGGGCCGAGGGGGGGTGGGGACAATGAGCAGTTCTTC	CASSLGPRGGGDNEQFF
TRBV6-4	NA	TRBJ2-7	TRBD2	TGTGCCAGCAGTGAACCGACTAGCGGGAGGCCCGAGCAGTACTTC	CASSEPTSGRPEQYF
TRBV5-4	NA	TRBJ1-2	NA	TGTGCCAGCAGTTCGGACGGGAAATATGGCTACACCTTC	CASSSDGKYGYTF
TRBV5-6	few	TRBJ2-7	NA	TGTGCCAGCAGCCTCGCACAGGGTAGGGGCGAGCAGTACTTC	CASSLAQGRGEQYF
TRBV16	NA	TRBJ2-5	NA	TGTGCCAGCAGCCAATCCGGCAGGGGTAACCAAGAGACCCAGTACTTC	CASSQSGRGNQETQYF
TRBV28	once	TRBJ2-3	TRBD2	TGTGCCAGCCCGGGAGGGCCCGCCGAAGATACGCAGTATTTT	CASPGGPAEDTQYF
TRBV7-9	NA	TRBJ2-5	NA	TGTGCCAGCAGCTTAGCGTTGGCGGGTAGAGAGACCCAGTACTTC	CASSLALAGRETQYF
TRBV27	NA	TRBJ2-3	NA	TGTGCCAGCGGGTCCCATACGCAGTATTTT	CASGSHTQYF
TRBV4-3	NA	TRBJ2-2	TRBD2	TGCGCCAGCAGCCCGGGACTAGCTTTCGCCGGGGAGCTGTTTTTT	CASSPGLAFAGELFF
TRBV25-1	NA	TRBJ2-1	NA	TGTGCCAGCAGTCCCCGCGGGAACAGGGCCGGTACCAATGAGCAGTTCTTC	CASSPRGNRAGTNEQFF
TRBV5-1	NA	TRBJ2-7	TRBD1	TGCGCCAGCAGCCCCGGGACAGAAGCCTACGAGCAGTACTTC	CASSPGTEAYEQYF
TRBV10-3	NA	TRBJ2-5	NA	TGTGCCATCAGTGCCAGGACGGAGGAGACCCAGTACTTC	CAISARTEETQYF
TRBV7-9	NA	TRBJ2-4	NA	TGTGCCAGCAGCTTTGACTTAAACATTCAGTACTTC	CASSFDLNIQYF
TRBV5-8	NA	TRBJ1-5	NA	TGTGCCAGCCACCGACAGGCGGGCCAGCCCCAGCATTTT	CASHRQAGQPQHF
TRBV9	NA	TRBJ2-6	TRBD2	TGTGCCAGCAGCCCCGGGACTAGCGGGAGGGTGTGGGGGGCCAACGTCCTGACTTTC	CASSPGTSGRVWGANVLTF
TRBV4-3	NA	TRBJ2-1	NA	TGCGCCAGCAGCCAAGCTGTCCTAGCGGAGCAGTTCTTC	CASSQAVLAEQFF